Only a few counts were recorded for the clone carrying this T cell receptor (beta chain). The CDR3 extends over 15 amino acids. CDR1 is SGHDN, CDR2 FVKESK, per germline. V shed 3 bases and J 0 bases; nucleotides not matched to a gene: 4. The data were taken from a study of cytomegalovirus exposure and HLA in healthy donors. The primer mix had 60 Vbeta and 13 Jbeta primers. Sequencing used immunoSEQ multiplex PCR; TCRdb keeps in-frame clones, though not all of them. The sample has approximately 100,000 clones, less than 85% seen once; the top ten hold about 7%. The chain carries TRBV14 and TRBJ1-1, with 7 bases matching TRBD1. The material sequenced was PBMCs. The TCR was taken from a man aged 35-49 years in good health and CMV-seropositive. CDR3 protein: CASSHDRALNTEAFF. CDR3 nucleotides: TGTGCCAGCAGCCATGACAGGGCTTTGAACACTGAAGCTTTCTTT.